One TCR beta chain is described in this entry. Its antigen is still unknown. V was pared by 5 bases and J by 3 bases, with 9 bases between. The length of the CDR3 is 13 residues. The data originate from a study of T cell repertoires in cytomegalovirus infection. Study information: CMV epitopes in the study were HLA-C-restricted (recently identified) and HLA-B-restricted (well studied). Matching HLA type and CMV infection were both indicated by public TCR beta signatures.

TCRdb processed the reads anew with MiXCR; each CDR3 protein has one entry. The repertoire has over 45,000 distinct CDR3 sequences, roughly 19% of them found once; the top ten carry 50% to 65%. General study results and limits: Of the TCR beta families, the public ones yielded a cumulative frequency that identified carriers of CMV plus the relevant HLA. HLA-C-restricted CMV clonotypes gave the most frequent clonotype in two of eight donors.

The clonotype was recovered from a human donor in good health (CMV status not recorded). Some clones in this sample may be carry-over from other donors' samples. This specimen consisted of CD8+ T cells from cultured PBMCs, obtained from culture after CMV antigen stimulation. The chain uses TRBV12-3 or TRBV12-4 and TRBJ2-3; D is unclear. CDR3 nucleotide sequence: TGTGCCAGCAGTCCCGGGCGGACAGATACGCAGTATTTT. Protein product: CASSPGRTDTQYF.